The 22 T cell receptor beta chains below come from one sample, sequenced in a study of T-cell memory formation after mild COVID-19. One entry per CDR3 protein, called by TCRdb with MiXCR from the 5' RACE reads. Of 300,000 to 400,000 distinct CDR3 sequences listed, 25% to 30% are singletons. The material sequenced was PBMCs or a T cell subset sorted from them (not recorded which). Source of these receptors: an adult woman who had mild COVID-19 (a few samples of this study predate the infection). Cell type and time point are not known.

DNA for the CDR3: TGTGCCAGCAGCTCAGACGGGGGGCCCGTCGGGGAGCTGTTTTTT. It codes for CASSSDGGPVGELFF. The V and J genes are TRBV5-4 and TRBJ2-2; possible D gene TRBD2, 7 bases. The CDR3 runs to 15 residues. Trimming removed 3 bases from V and 7 bases from J, with 16 bases in between. Germline loops: CDR1 SGHNT, CDR2 YYREEE (reference sequence).

The V gene is TRBV20-1, the J gene TRBJ2-5, with 7 bases fitting TRBD1. V lost 0 bases to trimming and J lost 4 bases; unmatched junction nucleotides: 11. Germline loops: CDR1 DFQATT, CDR2 SNEGSKA (reference sequence). The CDR3 loop spans 16 amino acids. The CDR3 sequence: CSARDRPQGFGETQYF. CDR3 nucleotide sequence: TGCAGTGCTAGAGATCGTCCACAGGGGTTTGGAGAGACCCAGTACTTC.

V and J are TRBV30 and TRBJ2-2, with D possibly TRBD2 on 6 matching bases. Germline lookup yields CDR1 GTSNPN and CDR2 SVGIG (reference sequence). Trimming removed 3 bases from V and 2 bases from J, with 10 bases in between. The CDR3 spans 14 residues. DNA for the CDR3: TGTGCCTGGAGAGCAGGGACTAACACCGGGGAGCTGTTTTTT. Amino acid sequence: CAWRAGTNTGELFF.

This chain connects TRBV4-2 to TRBJ2-3; D may be TRBD1 or TRBD2 (5 bases each). This CDR3 is built from 15 residues. Per germline, CDR1 LGHNA and CDR2 YNFKEQ. V was pared by 0 bases and J by 0 bases, with 7 bases between. The CDR3 protein is CASSQDEGSTDTQYF. Written as DNA, the CDR3 is TGTGCCAGCAGCCAAGATGAGGGGAGCACAGATACGCAGTATTTT.

The chain recombines TRBV2 with TRBJ2-7; the D gene could be TRBD1 or TRBD2 (5 bases each). V shed 8 bases and J shed 7 bases, with 9 bases lying between them. The CDR3 length is 10 residues. Germline V gives CDR1 SNHLY, CDR2 FYNNEI. The CDR3 loop reads CASGGEEQYF. In nucleotides, the CDR3 is TGTGCCAGCGGGGGAGAAGAGCAGTACTTC.

The CDR3 sequence is CATSTRTSGRDHEQFF. The CDR3 coding sequence is TGTGCCACCAGCACAAGGACTAGCGGGAGGGATCATGAGCAGTTCTTC. The chain combines TRBV24-1 with TRBJ2-1; the match to TRBD2 covers 15 bases. This CDR3 is built from 16 residues. Unmatched junction bases numbered 8, after V lost 7 bases and J lost 8 bases. Per the germline V gene, CDR1 is KGHDR and CDR2 is SFDVKD.

This clonotype has just a few counts. V usage is TRBV7-6 and J usage is TRBJ2-7, with 10 bases aligning to TRBD1. The CDR3 consists of 16 residues. V was pared by 5 bases and J by 2 bases, with 9 bases of the junction left unmatched. The germline V gene encodes CDR1 SGHVS and CDR2 FNYEAQ. This CDR3 is CASSPGTGVGAYEQYF. CDR3 DNA: TGTGCCAGCAGCCCCGGGACAGGGGTGGGGGCCTACGAGCAGTACTTC.

This clonotype was detected a few times. The chain has TRBV5-1 and TRBJ2-1; 16 nucleotides match TRBD2. Germline trimming cut 0 bases from V and 4 bases from J; bases unmatched to any gene: 1. The germline gives CDR1 SGHRS, CDR2 YFSETQ. The CDR3 consists of 17 residues. The CDR3 reads CASSLAGLAGGYNEQFF. As DNA, the CDR3 is TGCGCCAGCAGCTTGGCGGGACTAGCGGGAGGGTACAATGAGCAGTTCTTC.

The J gene is TRBJ2-7, the V gene TRBV18; 7 bases are a match to TRBD1. V lost 3 bases, J lost 0 bases, and 5 bases stayed unmatched. CDR1 KGHSH and CDR2 LQKENI come from the germline V gene. This CDR3 contains 15 residues. Here the CDR3 DNA reads TGTGCCAGCTCACCCGGGACAGTAGGCTCCTACGAGCAGTACTTC. Amino acid sequence: CASSPGTVGSYEQYF.

The chain is built from TRBV4-1 and TRBJ2-1; D not certain. Trimming left V 5 bases short and J 9 bases short, with 11 bases between. This CDR3 contains 12 residues. Germline-derived CDR1 and CDR2 are MGHRA and YSYEKL. The CDR3 sequence: CASSDPSPEQFF. CDR3 nucleotides: TGCGCCAGCAGCGACCCTAGTCCTGAGCAGTTCTTC.

J is TRBJ2-7 and V is TRBV30; 9 bases map to TRBD2. Trimming removed 3 bases from V and 3 bases from J; junction bases left unmatched: 9. CDR1 is GTSNPN and CDR2 is SVGIG in the germline V gene (reference sequence). The CDR3 spans 15 residues. The CDR3 sequence: CAWRIPGTSNYEQYF. CDR3 DNA: TGTGCCTGGAGAATTCCCGGGACTAGCAACTACGAGCAGTACTTC.

The V call is TRBV5-4, the J call TRBJ2-2, with no clear D. Germline CDR1 and CDR2: SGHNT and YYREEE (reference sequence). This CDR3 comprises 16 residues. With 2 bases removed from V and 4 bases from J, the gap between germline ends came to 15 bases. CDR3 nucleotides: TGTGCCAGCAGCTTAGGACCCCTCGTAAGCACCGGGGAGCTGTTTTTT. This codes for CASSLGPLVSTGELFF.

The genes are TRBV5-6 and TRBJ2-7; D gene ambiguous. The V gene lost 1 base and the J gene lost 8 bases, with 10 bases spanning the gap. The CDR3 covers 12 residues. Germline-derived CDR1 and CDR2 are SGHDT and YYEEEE. As DNA, the CDR3 is TGTGCCAGCAGCTTGTCTATTGGAAAGCAGTACTTC. Residues: CASSLSIGKQYF.

This clonotype was detected a few times. The rearrangement joins TRBV5-6 to TRBJ1-1; no firm D call. Trimming removed 1 base from V and 4 bases from J, with 17 bases in between. Per the germline V gene, CDR1 is SGHDT and CDR2 is YYEEEE. The CDR3 sequence is 16 residues long. CDR3 nucleotides: TGTGCCAGCAGCTTGAGGCCAGCTACCTTTACCACTGAAGCTTTCTTT. Translating it yields CASSLRPATFTTEAFF.

This clonotype was recorded a few times. This sequence joins TRBV12-3 or TRBV12-4 and TRBJ2-7, with a possible D match to TRBD1 (6 bases). CDR3 length equals 16 residues. The V end lost 3 bases, the J end lost 7 bases, and 22 bases lay between the germline ends. CDR3 in amino acids: CASSFWSGTLHREQYF. The CDR3 DNA is TGTGCCAGCAGTTTTTGGTCCGGGACACTCCACCGGGAGCAGTACTTC.

This clonotype appeared once. In this CDR3 the conserved last residue, phenylalanine or tryptophan, is missing, so a read error is likely. The V and J genes are TRBV6-2 or TRBV6-3 and TRBJ2-7; 12 bases line up with TRBD2. The length of the CDR3 is 14 residues. With V trimmed by 5 bases and J by 3 bases, 2 bases remained unmatched. Germline CDR1 reads MNHEY; CDR2 reads SVGEGT. The CDR3 coding sequence is TGTGCCAGCAGTCCGGGACTAGCGGGCTACGAGCAGTACTCC. Translation: CASSPGLAGYEQYS.

The CDR3 loop is CASTYRGFSTDTQYF. CDR3 coding DNA: TGCGCCAGTACTTACAGGGGGTTTAGCACAGATACGCAGTATTTT. This chain connects TRBV5-1 to TRBJ2-3, with 8 bases lining up with TRBD1. Germline V gene sequence: CDR1 SGHRS, CDR2 YFSETQ. The ends lost 8 bases at V and 0 bases at J; junction bases unmatched: 8. The CDR3 has 15 residues.

This clonotype occurred a few times. The CDR3 DNA follows: TGTGCCAGCAGCGAGGGGACTAGCATGGATACGCAGTATTTT. Translation gives CASSEGTSMDTQYF. The rearrangement uses TRBV9 and TRBJ2-3; 9 nucleotides agree with TRBD2. The J segment lost 6 bases and the V segment lost 3 bases, leaving 5 bases of the junction unmatched. Germline loops: CDR1 SGDLS, CDR2 YYNGEE. The CDR3 is 14 residues long. The whole variable domain, remainder taken from reference TRBV9 and TRBJ2-3, is DSGVTQTPKHLITATGQRVTLRCSPRSGDLSVYWYQQSLDQGLQFLIQYYNGEERAKGNILERFSAQQFPDLHSELNLSSLELGDSALYFCASSEGTSMDTQYFGPGTRLTVL.

The chain links TRBV2 to TRBJ2-7; D call uncertain. CDR3 size: 13 residues. Germline lookup yields CDR1 SNHLY and CDR2 FYNNEI. V was trimmed by 7 bases and J by 4 bases, leaving 14 bases between them. CDR3 amino acids: CASIPGTEYEQYF. The CDR3 region has the DNA TGTGCCAGCATCCCGGGTACGGAATACGAGCAGTACTTC.

A few counts support this clonotype. This chain links TRBV12-3 or TRBV12-4 with TRBJ2-1, with D possibly matching TRBD2 (6 bases). The V and J ends lost 5 bases and 6 bases respectively, with 11 bases between them. The CDR3 has 13 amino acids. The CDR3 region is CASSRGFPNEQFF. The CDR3 coding sequence is TGTGCCAGCAGTCGGGGGTTCCCCAATGAGCAGTTCTTC.

This sequence joins TRBV20-1 and TRBJ1-1; no clear D. CDR1 is DFQATT and CDR2 is SNEGSKA in the germline V gene (reference sequence). This CDR3 spans 13 amino acids. CDR3 nucleotides: TGCAGGGGAAAAGGTCGGTTTAGCACTGAAGCTTTCTTT. Its translation is CRGKGRFSTEAFF.

The chain carries TRBV11-3 and TRBJ2-3, with 14 bases lining up with TRBD2. The CDR3 is 16 residues long. The germline CDR1 and CDR2 sequences are SGHNT and YENEEA. The V segment lost 5 bases and the J segment 2 bases; nucleotides outside the gene matches: 3. The CDR3 reads CASSTGLAGATDTQYF. In DNA form, the CDR3 reads TGTGCCAGCAGCACGGGACTAGCGGGGGCCACAGATACGCAGTATTTT. The whole variable domain, filled in from reference TRBV11-3 and TRBJ2-3, reads EAGVVQSPRYKIIEKKQPVAFWCNPISGHNTLYWYLQNLGQGPELLIRYENEEAVDDSQLPKDRFSAERLKGVDSTLKIQPAELGDSAVYLCASSTGLAGATDTQYFGPGTRLTVL.